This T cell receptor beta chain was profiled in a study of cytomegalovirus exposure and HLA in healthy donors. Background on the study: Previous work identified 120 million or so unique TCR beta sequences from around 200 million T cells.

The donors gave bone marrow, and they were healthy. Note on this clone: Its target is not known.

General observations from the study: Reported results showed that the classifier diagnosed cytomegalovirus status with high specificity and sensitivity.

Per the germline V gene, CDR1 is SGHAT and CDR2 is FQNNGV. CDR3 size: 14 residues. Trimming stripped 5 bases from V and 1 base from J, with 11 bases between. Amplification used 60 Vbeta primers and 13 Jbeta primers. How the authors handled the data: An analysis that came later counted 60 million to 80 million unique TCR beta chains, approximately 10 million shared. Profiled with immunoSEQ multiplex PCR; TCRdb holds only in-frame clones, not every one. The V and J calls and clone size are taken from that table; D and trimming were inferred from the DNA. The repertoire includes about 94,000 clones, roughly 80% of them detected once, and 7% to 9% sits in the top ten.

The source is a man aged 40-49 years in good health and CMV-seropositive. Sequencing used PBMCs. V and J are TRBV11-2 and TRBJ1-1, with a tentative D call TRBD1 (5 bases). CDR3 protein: CASSANTGNTEAFF. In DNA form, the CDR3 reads TGTGCCAGCAGCGCAAATACAGGGAACACTGAAGCTTTCTTT.